A single T cell receptor beta chain is shown here with its context. Its specificity is unknown. The study ran its PCR with 60 Vbeta and 13 Jbeta primers. This table comes from immunoSEQ multiplex PCR, and its TCRdb copy is limited to in-frame clones, with some not included. Seen here are 100,000 to 150,000 clones, 80% to 85% observed once, and the top ten hold 1.1%. The data are from a study of cytomegalovirus exposure and HLA in healthy donors. Findings and caveats of the study: Several top significant clusters appeared, in a later analysis, to be linked to common viral pathogens.

V was clipped by 1 base and J by 9 bases; unmatched bases: 12. CDR3 length: 16 amino acids. Germline CDR1 SQVTM, CDR2 ANQGSEA. The chain joins TRBV29-1 to TRBJ2-1, with 10 bases matching TRBD1. The sample consisted of PBMCs. The clonotype originates from a young woman in good health and CMV-seronegative. The CDR3 reads CSVEAAPGQGWGEQFF. In nucleotides, the CDR3 is TGCAGCGTTGAAGCGGCGCCGGGACAGGGGTGGGGTGAGCAGTTCTTC.